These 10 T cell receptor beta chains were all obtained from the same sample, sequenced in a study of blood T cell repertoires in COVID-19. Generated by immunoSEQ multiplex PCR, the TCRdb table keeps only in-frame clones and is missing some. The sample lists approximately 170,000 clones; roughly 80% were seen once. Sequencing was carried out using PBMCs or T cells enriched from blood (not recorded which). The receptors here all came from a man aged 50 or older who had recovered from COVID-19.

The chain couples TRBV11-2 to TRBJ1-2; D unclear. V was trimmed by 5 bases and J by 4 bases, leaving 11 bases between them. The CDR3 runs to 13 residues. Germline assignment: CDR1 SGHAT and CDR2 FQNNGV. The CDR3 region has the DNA TGTGCCAGCAGCCCCGCGTTGAGCTATGGCTACACCTTC. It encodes CASSPALSYGYTF.

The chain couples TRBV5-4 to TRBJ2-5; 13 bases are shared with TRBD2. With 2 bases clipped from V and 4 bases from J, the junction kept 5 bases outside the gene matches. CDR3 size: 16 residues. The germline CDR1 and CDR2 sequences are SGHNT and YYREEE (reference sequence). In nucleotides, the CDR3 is TGTGCCAGCAGCTTCAGACTAGCGGGGGGCCTAGAGACCCAGTACTTC. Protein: CASSFRLAGGLETQYF.

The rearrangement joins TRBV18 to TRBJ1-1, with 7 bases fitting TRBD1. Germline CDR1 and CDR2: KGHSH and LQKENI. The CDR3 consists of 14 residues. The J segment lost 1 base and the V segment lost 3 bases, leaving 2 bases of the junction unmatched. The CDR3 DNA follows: TGTGCCAGCTCACCGAGGACAGGGAACACTGAAGCTTTCTTT. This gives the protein CASSPRTGNTEAFF.

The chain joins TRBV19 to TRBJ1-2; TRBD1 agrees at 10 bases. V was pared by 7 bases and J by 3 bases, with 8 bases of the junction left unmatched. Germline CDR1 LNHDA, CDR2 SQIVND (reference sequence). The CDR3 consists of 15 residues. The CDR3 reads CASIQGTGAHYGYTF. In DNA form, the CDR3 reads TGTGCCAGTATTCAGGGGACAGGGGCGCACTATGGCTACACCTTC.

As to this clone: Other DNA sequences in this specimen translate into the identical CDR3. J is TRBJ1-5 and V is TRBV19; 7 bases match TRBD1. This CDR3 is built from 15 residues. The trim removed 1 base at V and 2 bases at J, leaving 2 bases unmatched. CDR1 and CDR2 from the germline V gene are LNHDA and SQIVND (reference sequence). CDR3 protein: CASSIGTGGNQPQHF. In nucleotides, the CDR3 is TGTGCCAGTAGTATAGGGACAGGCGGCAATCAGCCCCAGCATTTT. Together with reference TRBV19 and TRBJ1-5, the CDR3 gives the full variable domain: DGGITQSPKYLFRKEGQNVTLSCEQNLNHDAMYWYRQDPGQGLRLIYYSQIVNDFQKGDIAEGYSVSREKKESFPLTVTSAQKNPTAFYLCASSIGTGGNQPQHFGDGTRLSIL.

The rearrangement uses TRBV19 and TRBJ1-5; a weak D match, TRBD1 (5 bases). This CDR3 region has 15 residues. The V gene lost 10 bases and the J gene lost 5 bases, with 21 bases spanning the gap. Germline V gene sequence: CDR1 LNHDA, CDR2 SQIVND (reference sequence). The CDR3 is CATRLRQGGDQPQHF. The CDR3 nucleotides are TGTGCCACCCGCCTTCGCCAGGGAGGGGATCAGCCCCAGCATTTT. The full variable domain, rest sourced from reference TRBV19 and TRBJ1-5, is DGGITQSPKYLFRKEGQNVTLSCEQNLNHDAMYWYRQDPGQGLRLIYYSQIVNDFQKGDIAEGYSVSREKKESFPLTVTSAQKNPTAFYLCATRLRQGGDQPQHFGDGTRLSIL.

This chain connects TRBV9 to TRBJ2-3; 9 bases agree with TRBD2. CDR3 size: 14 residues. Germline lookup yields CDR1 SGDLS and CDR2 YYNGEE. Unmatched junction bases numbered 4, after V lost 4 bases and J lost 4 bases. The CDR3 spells CASSSRGGADTQYF. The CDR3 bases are TGTGCCAGCAGCTCTCGCGGGGGGGCAGATACGCAGTATTTT. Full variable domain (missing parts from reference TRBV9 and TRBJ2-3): DSGVTQTPKHLITATGQRVTLRCSPRSGDLSVYWYQQSLDQGLQFLIQYYNGEERAKGNILERFSAQQFPDLHSELNLSSLELGDSALYFCASSSRGGADTQYFGPGTRLTVL.

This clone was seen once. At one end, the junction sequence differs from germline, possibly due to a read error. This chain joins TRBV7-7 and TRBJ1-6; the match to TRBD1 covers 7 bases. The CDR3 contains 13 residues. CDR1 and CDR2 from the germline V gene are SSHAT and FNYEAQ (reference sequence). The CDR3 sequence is CASSQDRASPLHF. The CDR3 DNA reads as TGTGCTAGCAGCCAAGACAGGGCCTCACCCCTCCACTTT.

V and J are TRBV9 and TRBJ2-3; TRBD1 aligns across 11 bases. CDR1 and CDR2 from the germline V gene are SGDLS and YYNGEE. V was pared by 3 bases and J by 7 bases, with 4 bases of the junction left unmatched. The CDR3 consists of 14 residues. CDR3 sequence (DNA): TGTGCCAGCAGCGCTGGGACAGGGGGAAATACGCAGTATTTT. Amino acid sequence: CASSAGTGGNTQYF.

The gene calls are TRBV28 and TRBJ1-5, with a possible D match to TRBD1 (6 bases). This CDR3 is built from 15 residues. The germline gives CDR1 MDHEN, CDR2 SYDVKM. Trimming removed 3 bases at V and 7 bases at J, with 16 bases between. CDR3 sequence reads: CASSFGGALEQPQHF. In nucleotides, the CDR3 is TGTGCCAGCAGTTTTGGGGGGGCCCTAGAACAGCCCCAGCATTTT.